The 19 T cell receptor beta chains below all came from one sample that was sequenced in a study of OX40 agonist ivuxolimab in advanced cancers. This table comes from immunoSEQ multiplex PCR, and its TCRdb copy is limited to in-frame clones, with some not included. The repertoire has about 43,000 clones, 70% to 90% of them found once; the top ten carry 30% to 35%. Sequencing was performed on CD4+ or CD8+ T cells sorted from blood, taken in a trial of the OX40 agonist ivuxolimab. These TCRs come from an adult with an advanced solid tumor such as melanoma, head and neck, liver or kidney cancer.

V is TRBV29-1 and J is TRBJ2-7; D may be TRBD1 or TRBD2 (5 bases each). This CDR3 spans 12 amino acids. Germline V gene sequence: CDR1 SQVTM, CDR2 ANQGSEA. The V and J ends lost 4 bases and 4 bases respectively, with 11 bases between them. The CDR3 region is CSVGQGEYEQYF. CDR3 bases: TGCAGCGTTGGACAAGGGGAGTACGAGCAGTACTTC.

The J gene is TRBJ2-5, the V gene TRBV18; a weak D match, TRBD2 (5 bases). From germline, CDR1 is KGHSH and CDR2 LQKENI. The CDR3 sequence is 14 residues long. V shed 2 bases and J shed 4 bases, with 11 bases lying between them. CDR3 DNA sequence: TGTGCCAGCTCACCATTTGAGGGAGTAGAGACCCAGTACTTC. This codes for CASSPFEGVETQYF.

The rearrangement uses TRBV11-2 and TRBJ2-3; the match to TRBD2 covers 13 bases. Germline V gene data show CDR1 as SGHAT and CDR2 as FQNNGV. V shed 0 bases, J shed 2 bases, and the junction held 5 bases outside the gene matches. The CDR3 has 18 residues. This CDR3 reads CASSLDGLAGAHTDTQYF. DNA for the CDR3: TGTGCCAGCAGCTTAGATGGACTAGCGGGGGCGCACACAGATACGCAGTATTTT.

This chain joins TRBV25-1 and TRBJ1-6, with D possibly being TRBD1 (6 bases). Trimming took off 6 bases at V and 9 bases at J, with 15 bases between the two ends. Germline CDR1 and CDR2: MGHDK and SYGVNS. The CDR3 sequence is 14 residues long. The CDR3 protein is CASRSQGRTSPLHF. CDR3 in DNA: TGTGCCAGCAGATCCCAGGGGCGTACTTCACCCCTCCACTTT.

This chain joins TRBV7-3 and TRBJ2-3; 7 bases are a match to TRBD1. V was pared by 4 bases and J by 2 bases, with 3 bases of the junction left unmatched. Per the germline V gene, CDR1 is SGHTA and CDR2 is FQGTGA. The CDR3 is 14 amino acids. Written as DNA, the CDR3 is TGTGCCAGCAGCTCTGACAGGGTCACAGATACGCAGTATTTT. The encoded protein is CASSSDRVTDTQYF.

The rearrangement joins TRBV19 to TRBJ1-4; 11 bases align to TRBD1. V lost 5 bases to trimming and J lost 1 base; unmatched junction nucleotides: 3. The CDR3 spans 16 residues. CDR1 LNHDA and CDR2 SQIVND come from the germline V gene (reference sequence). The CDR3: CASSFGTGGTNEKLFF. CDR3 nucleotides: TGTGCCAGTAGTTTCGGGACAGGGGGAACTAATGAAAAACTGTTTTTT.

This chain connects TRBV7-9 to TRBJ1-2; 8 nucleotides align to TRBD1. The junction had 5 bases not matched to a gene; V was cut back by 2 bases and J by 3 bases. Germline V lookup: CDR1 SEHNR, CDR2 FQNEAQ (reference sequence). There are 15 residues in the CDR3. CDR3 nucleotides: TGTGCCAGCAGCTTAATAGGACAGGGCCACTATGGCTACACCTTC. This encodes CASSLIGQGHYGYTF.

The DNA of the CDR3 is TGTGCCAGCAGTTACTTCTACGGACAAGCTGGCTACACCTTC. This codes for CASSYFYGQAGYTF. The chain uses TRBV6-5 and TRBJ1-2, with D possibly being TRBD1 (5 bases). This CDR3 has 14 amino acids. The germline V and J ends were trimmed by 1 base and 7 bases, with 13 bases remaining between them. CDR1 is MNHEY, CDR2 SVGAGI, per germline.

The chain couples TRBV10-1 to TRBJ2-3; D ambiguous. The CDR3 covers 12 residues. Germline CDR1 reads WNHNN; CDR2 reads SYGVQD (reference sequence). Trimming cost V 4 bases and J 1 base, with 3 bases left between them. The CDR3 DNA follows: TGCGCCAGCAGTGTAGGCACAGATACGCAGTATTTT. Encoded protein: CASSVGTDTQYF.

The chain recombines TRBV5-1 with TRBJ1-3; a possible D gene is TRBD1 (6 bases). The ends were cut back, 0 bases at V and 3 bases at J, with 19 bases in the middle. The CDR3 totals 18 residues. Germline values: CDR1 SGHRS, CDR2 YFSETQ. The CDR3 is CASSLGNSGGAFGNTIYF. The CDR3 nucleotides are TGCGCCAGCAGCTTGGGTAATTCCGGGGGCGCGTTTGGAAACACCATATATTTT.

The V and J genes are TRBV7-3 and TRBJ2-3; 8 bases are a match to TRBD2. CDR1 is SGHTA and CDR2 is FQGTGA in the germline V gene. CDR3 length: 16 amino acids. The junction had 12 bases not matched to a gene; V was cut back by 5 bases and J by 5 bases. The CDR3, as DNA: TGTGCCAGCAGCCCCCGACTGGACGGGGGGGGAGATACGCAGTATTTT. It specifies CASSPRLDGGGDTQYF.

This clone showed up just once. The rearrangement joins TRBV19 to TRBJ1-4, with D tentatively TRBD1 (6 bases). Trimming took 5 bases from V and 5 from J, leaving 15 bases between them. Per the germline V gene, CDR1 is LNHDA and CDR2 is SQIVND (reference sequence). This CDR3 comprises 15 residues. The DNA of the CDR3 is TGTGCCAGTAGTGCTCACAGGGAGGTGAATGAAAAACTGTTTTTT. Protein: CASSAHREVNEKLFF.

The V gene is TRBV9, the J gene TRBJ1-1; no clear D. Germline CDR1 reads SGDLS; CDR2 reads YYNGEE. This CDR3 contains 13 residues. The V end lost 4 bases, the J end lost 14 bases, and 21 bases lay between the germline ends. The DNA of the CDR3 is TGTGCCAGCAGCTTACGCCCGGACCGAGGCAGCTTCTTT. Translating it yields CASSLRPDRGSFF.

The V and J genes are TRBV2 and TRBJ1-1; TRBD1 is a possible D gene (6 bases). The CDR3 has 16 amino acids. CDR1 and CDR2 from the germline V gene are SNHLY and FYNNEI. Deletions cut 2 bases from V and 1 base from J, with 14 bases between. The CDR3 region is CASSEIVWGPNTEAFF. Here the CDR3 DNA reads TGTGCCAGCAGTGAAATTGTATGGGGGCCGAACACTGAAGCTTTCTTT.

This sequence joins TRBV28 and TRBJ2-2; 11 bases agree with TRBD1. Trimming cost V 8 bases and J 4 bases; bases outside gene matches: 0. From germline, CDR1 is MDHEN and CDR2 SYDVKM. The CDR3 contains 13 residues. This chain's CDR3 is CASGTGGTGELFF. The CDR3 region has the DNA TGTGCCAGCGGGACAGGGGGCACCGGGGAGCTGTTTTTT.

This CDR3 reads CAISQGQGGNQPQHF. As DNA, the CDR3 is TGTGCCATCAGCCAGGGACAGGGGGGCAATCAGCCCCAGCATTTT. The chain links TRBV10-3 to TRBJ1-5, with TRBD1 identical over 11 bases. With 6 bases clipped from V and 2 bases from J, the junction kept 3 bases outside the gene matches. The CDR3 contains 15 residues. The germline CDR1 and CDR2 sequences are ENHRY and SYGVKD.

This sequence joins TRBV5-1 and TRBJ1-2, with D tentatively TRBD1 (6 bases). V lost 4 bases to trimming and J lost 1 base, with 8 bases between them. The CDR3 loop spans 13 amino acids. CDR1 and CDR2 from the germline V gene are SGHRS and YFSETQ. The CDR3 here is CASSPGHNYGYTF. The CDR3 DNA reads as TGCGCCAGCAGCCCGGGACATAACTATGGCTACACCTTC. The full variable domain, its missing parts supplied by reference TRBV5-1 and TRBJ1-2, is KAGVTQTPRYLIKTRGQQVTLSCSPISGHRSVSWYQQTPGQGLQFLFEYFSETQRNKGNFPGRFSGRQFSNSRSEMNVSTLELGDSALYLCASSPGHNYGYTFGSGTRLTVV.

The rearrangement joins TRBV5-6 to TRBJ2-1, with D unresolved. Looked up from germline, CDR1 is SGHDT and CDR2 is YYEEEE. The germline V and J ends were trimmed by 1 base and 8 bases, with 7 bases remaining between them. The CDR3 is 12 amino acids. CDR3 in amino acids: CASSLSRYEQFF. The CDR3 DNA reads as TGTGCCAGCAGCTTGAGTAGGTATGAGCAGTTCTTC. Combining the CDR3 with reference TRBV5-6 and TRBJ2-1 gives the whole variable domain DAGVTQSPTHLIKTRGQQVTLRCSPKSGHDTVSWYQQALGQGPQFIFQYYEEEERQRGNFPDRFSGHQFPNYSSELNVNALLLGDSALYLCASSLSRYEQFFGPGTRLTVL.

V and J are TRBV5-1 and TRBJ2-7, with 8 bases that match TRBD2. V trimming: 3 bases; J trimming: 4 bases; junction bases outside the gene matches: 18. This CDR3 contains 18 residues. Germline V gives CDR1 SGHRS, CDR2 YFSETQ. CDR3 in DNA: TGCGCCAGCAGCTCAAGCCAGCAACCGGGACTAGGAAGGTACGAGCAGTACTTC. It specifies CASSSSQQPGLGRYEQYF.